This is a list of T cell receptor beta chains from one sample in a study of PD-1 blockade in classical Hodgkin lymphoma. Profiling relied on immunoSEQ multiplex PCR, and the TCRdb table lists in-frame clones only, not all of them. The table shows over 10,000 clones, with approximately 80% occurring only once. Specimen: CD4+ T cells from blood, collected before the fourth cycle of nivolumab. The receptors were sampled from a human donor with classical Hodgkin lymphoma. Both conserved end residues are part of each CDR3. The D gene is left open where the match is weak. Size values are once, few and many counts, or a class for expanded clones, and some rows have none.

-	TRBV11-3	-	TRBJ2-3	TGTGCCAGCAGCTTAGCAGATACGCAGTATTTT	CASSLADTQYF
-	TRBV11-3	-	TRBJ2-2	TGTGCCAGCAGCTTAGGGACCGAGAACACCGGGGAGCTGTTTTTT	CASSLGTENTGELFF
-	TRBV5-1	-	TRBJ2-1	TGCGCCAGCAGCTTGGCCGAGGAGGGCACTGAGCAGTTCTTC	CASSLAEEGTEQFF
TRBD2	TRBV5-1	-	TRBJ2-1	TGCGCCAGCAGCTTACTAGCGCAGTCCTACAATGAGCAGTTCTTC	CASSLLAQSYNEQFF
-	TRBV5-1	few	TRBJ2-5	TGCGCCAGCAGCTTACAGGGTGGGCACCAGACCCAGTACTTC	CASSLQGGHQTQYF
-	TRBV7-9	-	TRBJ2-3	TGTGCCAGCAGCTTAGCCGGGGGTAATACGCAGTATTTT	CASSLAGGNTQYF
TRBD1	TRBV9	-	TRBJ2-7	TGTGCCAGCAGCGCCCAACCGGGACAGGCCTACGAGCAGTACTTC	CASSAQPGQAYEQYF
-	TRBV2	-	TRBJ1-5	TGTGCCAGCAGTGCAGACAGAGGGGGGGAGCCCCAGCATTTT	CASSADRGGEPQHF
-	TRBV4-3	once	TRBJ2-7	TGCGCCAGCAGCCAAGATCTCGGTAGTCCTTACGAGCAGTACTTC	CASSQDLGSPYEQYF
-	TRBV2	once	TRBJ2-5	TGTGCCAGCAGTGAAAGTTACCAAGAGACCCAGTACTTC	CASSESYQETQYF
-	TRBV5-8	-	TRBJ1-3	TGTGCCAGCAGCTTGGTTAGGGAAGGGGACACCATATATTTT	CASSLVREGDTIYF
-	TRBV30	-	TRBJ1-1	TGTGCCTGGAGTGTACGAGGGGGAAATGAAGCTTTCTTT	CAWSVRGGNEAFF
-	TRBV10-2	-	TRBJ2-7	TGCGCCAGCAGTGTAGGGAGGCGGGGGCCCTCCTACGAGCAGTACTTC	CASSVGRRGPSYEQYF
-	TRBV7-2	-	TRBJ2-1	TGTGCCAGCAGCTTAGCGGGGCGTAATGAGCAGTTCTTC	CASSLAGRNEQFF
-	TRBV11-3	-	TRBJ1-1	TGTGCCAGCAGCTTCAGGGGTGAGAACACTGAAGCTTTCTTT	CASSFRGENTEAFF
TRBD2	TRBV4-1	-	TRBJ2-7	TGCGCCAGCAGCTCGCGGCGGGGGGACTCCTACGAGCAGTACTTC	CASSSRRGDSYEQYF
TRBD1	TRBV5-1	-	TRBJ2-2	TGCGCCAGCAGCTTGGACAGGGGGCCGTCTATCGGGGAGCTGTTTTTT	CASSLDRGPSIGELFF
-	TRBV28	-	TRBJ2-6	TGTGCCAGCAGTCGGGTGTCTGGGGCCAACGTCCTGACTTTC	CASSRVSGANVLTF
TRBD2	TRBV7-2	-	TRBJ2-3	TGTGCCAGCAGCTCCTTTACTAGCGGGCACACAGATACGCAGTATTTT	CASSSFTSGHTDTQYF
TRBD1	TRBV27	-	TRBJ2-7	TGTGCCAGCAGTTTATCGCAACAGGGGATGGACGAGCAGTACTTC	CASSLSQQGMDEQYF
TRBD2	TRBV2	-	TRBJ2-4	TGTGCCAGCAGTGAGAGGGCTAGCGGGCACATTCAGTACTTC	CASSERASGHIQYF
TRBD2	TRBV4-3	-	TRBJ2-1	TGCGCCAGCAGCCAAGAAAGGGGAGGAACTAGCGTACACAATGAGCAGTTCTTC	CASSQERGGTSVHNEQFF
TRBD2	TRBV11-3	-	TRBJ2-3	TGTGCCAGCAGCTTAGAACAGCGGGGTAGGTCAGATACGCAGTATTTT	CASSLEQRGRSDTQYF
-	TRBV6-1	few	TRBJ2-7	TGTGCCAGCCGGCTGACACAATCCTACGAGCAGTACTTC	CASRLTQSYEQYF
TRBD1	TRBV14	-	TRBJ2-3	TGTGCCAGCAGCCAAGGACAGGGGGCTAAAATAGATACGCAGTATTTT	CASSQGQGAKIDTQYF
-	TRBV11-3	-	TRBJ1-6	TGTGCCAGCAGCTTGACAGAGGTGGGCTCACCCCTCCACTTT	CASSLTEVGSPLHF
-	TRBV5-6	-	TRBJ2-5	TGTGCCAGCAGCTCCACTTTTAGCGTTGGCCCCCGGGAGACCCAGTACTTC	CASSSTFSVGPRETQYF
-	TRBV29-1	-	TRBJ1-1	TGCAGCGTTGGGCCCGGGCTGAACACTGAAGCTTTCTTT	CSVGPGLNTEAFF
-	TRBV6-6	-	TRBJ1-6	TGTGCCAGCAGGGTTGGAGTTAATTCACCCCTCCACTTT	CASRVGVNSPLHF
TRBD2	TRBV5-1	-	TRBJ2-3	TGCGCCAGCAGCTTGGGAGCGGGACGACTTACAGATACGCAGTATTTT	CASSLGAGRLTDTQYF
-	TRBV11-2	-	TRBJ1-5	TGTGCCAGCAGCTTAGCGTCGGCGGGTCAGCCCCAGCATTTT	CASSLASAGQPQHF
-	TRBV28	-	TRBJ2-7	TGTGCCAGCAGTCTCACAGAAACCTACGAGCAGTACTTC	CASSLTETYEQYF
-	TRBV19	-	TRBJ2-3	TGTGCCAGTAGTATAGGGCGATCTGGGGGGCGGATAGATACGCAGTATTTT	CASSIGRSGGRIDTQYF
TRBD1	TRBV5-5	-	TRBJ2-3	TGTGCCAGCACCATGATACCTGGGACAGCGAGCACAGATACGCAGTATTTT	CASTMIPGTASTDTQYF
TRBD1	TRBV10-3	-	TRBJ1-4	TGTGCCATCAGTGAAGGGCAGGGGGCCACTAATGAAAAACTGTTTTTT	CAISEGQGATNEKLFF
TRBD2	TRBV9	-	TRBJ2-5	TGTGCCAGCAGCGTAGACGGGAGGGATAAGACCCAGTACTTC	CASSVDGRDKTQYF
TRBD1	TRBV18	-	TRBJ2-1	TGTGCCAGCTCACCAGGACAGGGGGCAGGGAATGAGCAGTTCTTC	CASSPGQGAGNEQFF
-	TRBV30	-	TRBJ2-1	TGTGCCTGGAGTCCCCCCGACTGGTACAATGAGCAGTTCTTC	CAWSPPDWYNEQFF
-	TRBV2	-	TRBJ2-5	TGTGCCAGCAGTGAAGGGCAGACCCAGTACTTC	CASSEGQTQYF
-	TRBV2	-	TRBJ1-5	TGTGCCAGCAGTACAACAGCTAACAGCAATCAGCCCCAGCATTTT	CASSTTANSNQPQHF
-	TRBV5-8	-	TRBJ1-5	TGTGCCAGCAGCTTGGGAGGGAAGGACAATCAGCCCCAGCATTTT	CASSLGGKDNQPQHF
TRBD2	TRBV6-6	few	TRBJ2-7	TGTGCCAGCACTAGCGGGTACGAGCAGTACTTC	CASTSGYEQYF
-	TRBV6-4	-	TRBJ2-3	TGTGCCAGCAGTGACGGTAGGACAGATACGCAGTATTTT	CASSDGRTDTQYF
TRBD1	TRBV19	few	TRBJ1-3	TGTGCCAGCCGACAGGGGCGGGGAAACACCATATATTTT	CASRQGRGNTIYF
TRBD2	TRBV18	-	TRBJ2-3	TGTGCCAGCTCACCACGTTTTCTAGCGGGACCCACAGATACGCAGTATTTT	CASSPRFLAGPTDTQYF
-	TRBV9	-	TRBJ2-7	TGTGCCAGCAGCGTAGATTCGAGGGGCTCCTACGAGCAGTACTTC	CASSVDSRGSYEQYF
-	TRBV6-6	-	TRBJ1-1	TGTGCCAGCAGTTACACTCGGTTGGAAGCTTTCTTT	CASSYTRLEAFF